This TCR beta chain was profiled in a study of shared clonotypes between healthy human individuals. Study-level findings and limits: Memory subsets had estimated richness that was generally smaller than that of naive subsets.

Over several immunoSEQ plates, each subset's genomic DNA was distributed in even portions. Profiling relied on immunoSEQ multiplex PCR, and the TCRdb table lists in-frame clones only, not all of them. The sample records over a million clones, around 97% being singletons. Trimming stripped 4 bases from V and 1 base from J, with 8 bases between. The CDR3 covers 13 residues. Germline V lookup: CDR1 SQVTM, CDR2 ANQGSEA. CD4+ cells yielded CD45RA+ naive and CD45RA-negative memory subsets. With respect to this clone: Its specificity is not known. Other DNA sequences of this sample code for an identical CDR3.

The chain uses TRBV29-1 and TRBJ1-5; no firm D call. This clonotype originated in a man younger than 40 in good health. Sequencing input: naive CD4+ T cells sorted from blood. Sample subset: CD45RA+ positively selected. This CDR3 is CSVAGGSNQPQHF. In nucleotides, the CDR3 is TGCAGCGTTGCTGGAGGGAGCAATCAGCCCCAGCATTTT. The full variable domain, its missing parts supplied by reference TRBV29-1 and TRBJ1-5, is SAVISQKPSRDICQRGTSLTIQCQVDSQVTMMFWYRQQPGQSLTLIATANQGSEATYESGFVIDKFPISRPNLTFSTLTVSNMSPEDSSIYLCSVAGGSNQPQHFGDGTRLSIL.